This paragraph reports one T cell receptor beta chain. This clone appeared a single time. Its antigen has not been determined. Per-base quality was not reported, and no clone a single base away is much larger than it. The cohort consisted of 650 to 700 healthy bone marrow donors. At the time of sampling, all cohort members were nominally healthy, though unrecorded immune exposures were likely present. CMV serostatus was recorded as positive for 250 to 300 and negative for about half of the 666 cohort members, whereas no CMV serostatus was recorded for the donor in question. Every donor gave a peripheral blood sample, and the peripheral blood mononuclear cells from that sample were used for TCR beta sequencing. The Qiagen DNeasy Blood Extraction Kit was used to extract genomic DNA from the blood cell samples. The data originate from a study of cytomegalovirus exposure and HLA in healthy donors (dated by TCRdb to 2015 to 2018). Regarding the study in general: According to an earlier analysis of around 600 of the donors, about 179 million T cells yielded roughly 110 million unique TCR beta sequences and around 300 Gb of sequence data. An early release that covered roughly 600 HLA-typed donors contained approximately 320 gigabases of sequencing data and approximately 85 million unique TCR sequences. Among the roughly 390 genotyped donors, roughly 80% belonged to the genetic ancestry cluster associated with self-reported Caucasian donors. The study was designed to test whether signatures of past pathogen exposure could be identified by cataloging public T cell receptors. The study used immunosequencing to profile the T cell repertoires of 600 to 850 subjects and linked those repertoires to cytomegalovirus serostatus. Besides the first cohort of approximately 670 subjects, a separate validation cohort made up of 95 to 150 different subjects was used. The study combined high-throughput TCR immunosequencing, statistical association of individual TCRs with disease status, and machine learning to predict cytomegalovirus infection status. In a later analysis, previously published TCR beta repertoires from several hundred donors were re-analyzed and high-resolution HLA genotyping was added so that TCR occurrence patterns could be studied. The later analysis used no new phenotypic data to find candidate immune exposures, relying instead on TCR beta sequences and their occurrence across donors. To decide whether each TCR beta V gene segment behaved as functional or pseudogenic, an earlier analysis of several hundred of the donors relied on high-throughput TCR beta sequencing. Alongside the repertoire data, information on donor age, sex, ethnicity and CMV serostatus was compiled. Genome-wide SNP genotypes for about 60% of the roughly 700 donors were used in a later genetic analysis, which treated that subset as a discovery cohort. All discovery cohort repertoires had been generated on a single sequencing platform. HLA typing covered class I and class II loci at four-digit resolution. The number of donors typed differed by locus, with about 629-630 for A, B, C, DRB1 and DQB1, approximately 500 for DQA1, 606 for DPA1, and around 430 for DPB1. Four to six DR-DQ haplotypes were handled as single units for association and clustering, since linkage in the cohort was strong. Across 300 to 500 genotyped donors of the cohort, an average of approximately 220,000 unique TCR beta nucleotide sequences per donor were sequenced, and 15% to 20% of those sequences were non-productive.

Including the terminal cysteine and phenylalanine, the CDR3 comprises 15 residues. Left in the record is the CDR3 DNA by itself, 45 bases read in frame from the first base. Looking up the germline V gene (reference sequence) yields CDR1 SGHNT and CDR2 YYREEE. V is pruned by 2 bases and J by 5 bases, leaving 8 bases of the junction without a gene match. The study at large found these results: In a later analysis, TCR association rates were found to vary across HLA loci, with the most associated TCRs seen for DRB1 alleles and the fewest for HLA-C alleles. Because counts were too low, about 15 rarely observed V segments, including chromosome 9 orphons, were left out of the earlier analysis of several hundred of the donors. Specific HLA alleles were associated with over 15,000 TCR beta sequences at a false discovery rate of 0.05 in a later analysis. A later genetic analysis associated a missense DCLRE1C variant with V-gene and J-gene trimming of TCR beta chains, and an independent cohort replicated the association. In both the original and validation cohorts, the classifier was reported to diagnose cytomegalovirus status with high specificity and sensitivity. When HLA alleles, especially DR and DQ, strongly co-occurred, attributing TCR associations to individual alleles was difficult. Broadly in line with IMGT annotations, most TCR beta V segments showed up in productive rearrangements about 87% or about 30% of the time in an earlier analysis of approximately 640 of the donors. In a later analysis, several top co-occurrence clusters were reported to appear linked to parvovirus B19, influenza, CMV and Epstein-Barr virus. Compared with equally common non-associated chains, HLA-associated TCR beta chains in a later analysis were more clonally expanded and had lower generation probabilities. The authors suggested that the approach could potentially be generalized to other disease states and immunological phenotypes. The cohort was sequenced for TCR beta chains only, and without alpha or paired-chain data the features that could be detected were limited. Sequencing depth was assumed to be roughly uniform across donors in the presence/absence analyses, though that assumption may not hold. Some IMGT-functional V segments, including TRBV6-2 and TRBV6-3, could not be distinguished by the 87-base-pair reads and were therefore excluded. A cluster of highly shared sequence variants was judged likely to be a technical artifact of the sequencing pipeline. Linkage disequilibrium might explain the correlated functional status among segregating V segments, but an unknown experimental factor could not be ruled out. While some public TCRs were present in many individuals, most TCR sequences turned up only very rarely across donors. The only immune exposure information available for the cohort was CMV serostatus. In the study, 150 to 200 TCR beta chains were listed as associated with cytomegalovirus. A later genetic analysis reported fewer N-insertions in productive TCRs among donors in an Asian-associated ancestry cluster than the roughly 690-donor mean. Most CMV-associated TCR beta chains appeared to be HLA-restricted in a later analysis, and the HLA associations seemed to be driven largely by CMV exposure. Three of the identified cytomegalovirus-associated TCR beta chains were confirmed in vitro to be specific for cytomegalovirus antigens. A further reported finding was that TCR beta sequences accurately predicted the HLA-A and HLA-B alleles for most subjects in the first cohort. Because some donors lacked HLA typing at each locus, the association tests relied only on the typed subset.

Library creation used the immunoSEQ multiplex PCR assay. The multiplex PCR relied on a mix of 60 forward primers for TCR Vbeta segments and 13 reverse primers for TCR Jbeta segments. The CDR3 region of rearranged TCR beta genes was amplified from genomic DNA with a multiplex PCR assay. Amplified TCR beta libraries were sequenced as 87-base-pair reads on the Illumina HiSeq System. For the original study's pipeline: A later analysis tallied 80 million to 95 million unique TCR beta chains across the 666 repertoires, and around 9.9 million of those chains were shared by two or more donors. A nearest-neighbor algorithm error-corrected the raw reads and collapsed the reads into unique sequences, merging closely related sequences to remove PCR and sequencing errors. V, D and J gene segments were assigned by aligning CDR3 sequences to IMGT reference sequences. For a sequence to be retained, a match of at least six nucleotides was required to both a V gene segment and a J gene segment. Rearrangements were called productive when the CDR3 lacked stop codons and stayed in frame with V and J; all others were non-productive. CDR3 was defined according to IMGT convention as the region running from the second conserved V-encoded cysteine to the conserved J-encoded phenylalanine. Sequences without an unambiguous match to a single V gene segment were excluded from the earlier analysis of a few hundred of the donors. An earlier analysis of approximately 590 of the donors called V segments functional above 56.7% productive rearrangements and segregating when the between-donor standard deviation exceeded 5%. A statistical classification framework was built to diagnose cytomegalovirus status from the catalog of TCR beta chain sequences. V and J gene assignment, in a later analysis, came from comparing TCR nucleotide sequences with IMGT/GENE-DB human TR gene sequences. The TCRdist pipeline was used in a later analysis to assign CDR3 sequences and most-parsimonious VDJ recombination scenarios. In a later analysis, each TCR beta chain was defined by its CDR3 amino acid sequence together with its V-gene family, and reads lacking a unique V-gene family were excluded. As a way to deal with suspected cross-contamination and a sequencing artifact, a later analysis dropped under 600 nucleotide sequences that were highly shared and had low generation probability. For each public chain, a later analysis derived a clonal expansion index from normalized ranks of inferred template counts within each repertoire. In a later analysis, generation probabilities were computed with a VDJ recombination model fitted to out-of-frame rearrangements, and the resulting probabilities were checked against IGoR. In a later analysis, TCR-TCR, TCR-HLA and TCR-CMV co-occurrence was scored with hypergeometric tests, and a repertoire-size bias correction was applied to TCR pairs. A later analysis estimated false discovery rates by permuting HLA or CMV assignments 20 times. A later analysis grouped co-occurring TCRs with DBSCAN, adding TCRdist sequence similarity when clustering within HLA-allele-positive subsets. Co-occurrence clustering excluded repertoires with fewer than 30,000 or more than 120,000 public chains, plus five with anomalous nucleotide sharing. TCRdb provides this immuneACCESS table in a form limited to in-frame rearrangements. Some clones are lacking; in checked studies, under half of them reflect an unresolved V gene, and why the rest are absent is not known. The DNA was the basis for D and trimming; V, J and clone size are from that table. This sample holds about 160,000 clones; over 75% were observed only once. The ten largest clonotypes hold roughly 1.9% of the sample.

The TCR was taken from a human donor in good health. Material: PBMCs. The chain couples TRBV5-4 to TRBJ1-2; TRBD1 matches 8 bases in the middle. The DNA reads TGTGCCAGCAGCTTTACCGGGACAGGAGATTATGGCTACACCTTC. Its translation is CASSFTGTGDYGYTF.